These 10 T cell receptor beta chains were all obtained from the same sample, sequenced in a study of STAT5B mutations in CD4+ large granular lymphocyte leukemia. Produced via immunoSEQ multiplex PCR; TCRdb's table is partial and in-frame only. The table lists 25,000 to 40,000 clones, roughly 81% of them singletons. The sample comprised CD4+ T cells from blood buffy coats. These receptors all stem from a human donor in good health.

The CDR3 sequence is CASSLHLTSNTGELFF. The CDR3 bases are TGTGCCAGCAGCTTACATTTGACTAGCAATACCGGGGAGCTGTTTTTT. The chain is built from TRBV7-6 and TRBJ2-2, with 7 bases identical to TRBD2. Per the germline V gene, CDR1 is SGHVS and CDR2 is FNYEAQ. The CDR3 has 16 amino acids. Trimming removed 2 bases from V and 5 bases from J; junction bases left unmatched: 8. Using reference TRBV7-6 and TRBJ2-2 for the parts outside the CDR3, the full variable domain is GAGVSQSPRYKVTKRGQDVALRCDPISGHVSLYWYRQALGQGPEFLTYFNYEAQQDKSGLPNDRFSAERPEGSISTLTIQRTEQRDSAMYRCASSLHLTSNTGELFFGEGSRLTVL.

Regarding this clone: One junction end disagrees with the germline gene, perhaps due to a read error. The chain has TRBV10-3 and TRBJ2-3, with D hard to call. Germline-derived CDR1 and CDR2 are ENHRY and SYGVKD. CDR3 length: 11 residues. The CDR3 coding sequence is TGTGCCATCAAAGGGTTGGATAGGCAGTATTTT. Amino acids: CAIKGLDRQYF.

CDR3 nucleotides: TGTGCCAGCAGTATGTACACGGCCCGGGGGGCCCAGTACTTC. Translated: CASSMYTARGAQYF. J is TRBJ2-5 and V is TRBV28; 7 positions agree with TRBD2. From germline, CDR1 is MDHEN and CDR2 SYDVKM. This CDR3 comprises 14 residues. J lost 9 bases, V lost 5 bases, and 12 bases had no gene match. The full variable domain, with the rest looked up from reference TRBV28 and TRBJ2-5, is DVKVTQSSRYLVKRTGEKVFLECVQDMDHENMFWYRQDPGLGLRLIYFSYDVKMKEKGDIPEGYSVSREKKERFSLILESASTNQTSMYLCASSMYTARGAQYFGPGTRLLVL.

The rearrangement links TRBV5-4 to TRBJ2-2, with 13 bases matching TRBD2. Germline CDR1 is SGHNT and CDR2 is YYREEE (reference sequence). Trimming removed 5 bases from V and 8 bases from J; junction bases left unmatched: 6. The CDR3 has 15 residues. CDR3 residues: CASSRTSGSEGELFF. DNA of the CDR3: TGTGCCAGCAGTCGGACTAGCGGGAGTGAAGGGGAGCTGTTTTTT. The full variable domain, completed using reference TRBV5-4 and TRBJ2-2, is ETGVTQSPTHLIKTRGQQVTLRCSSQSGHNTVSWYQQALGQGPQFIFQYYREEENGRGNFPPRFSGLQFPNYSSELNVNALELDDSALYLCASSRTSGSEGELFFGEGSRLTVL.

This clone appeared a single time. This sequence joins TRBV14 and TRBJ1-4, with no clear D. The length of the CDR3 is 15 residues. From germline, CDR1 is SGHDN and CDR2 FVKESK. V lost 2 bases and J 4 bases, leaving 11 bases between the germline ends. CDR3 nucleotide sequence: TGTGCCAGCAGCCAACTACAGCCAGTTAATGAAAAACTGTTTTTT. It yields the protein CASSQLQPVNEKLFF. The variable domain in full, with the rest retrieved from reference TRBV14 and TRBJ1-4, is EAGVTQFPSHSVIEKGQTVTLRCDPISGHDNLYWYRRVMGKEIKFLLHFVKESKQDESGMPNNRFLAERTGGTYSTLKVQPAELEDSGVYFCASSQLQPVNEKLFFGSGTQLSVL.

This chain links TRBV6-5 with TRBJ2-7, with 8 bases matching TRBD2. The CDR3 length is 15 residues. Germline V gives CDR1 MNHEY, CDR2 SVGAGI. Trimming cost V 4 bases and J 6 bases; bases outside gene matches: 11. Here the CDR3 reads CASSLALAGGGEQYF. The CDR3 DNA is TGTGCCAGCAGTTTAGCTTTGGCCGGGGGGGGCGAGCAGTACTTC.

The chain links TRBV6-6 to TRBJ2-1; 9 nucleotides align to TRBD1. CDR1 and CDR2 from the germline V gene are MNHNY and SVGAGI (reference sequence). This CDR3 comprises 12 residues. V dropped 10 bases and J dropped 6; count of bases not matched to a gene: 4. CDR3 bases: TGTGCCACCACAGGGGGCGGCAATGAGCAGTTCTTC. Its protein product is CATTGGGNEQFF.

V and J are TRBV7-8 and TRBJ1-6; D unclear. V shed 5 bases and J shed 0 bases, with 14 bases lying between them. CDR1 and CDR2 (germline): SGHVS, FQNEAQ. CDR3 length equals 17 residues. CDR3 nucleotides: TGTGCCAGCAGCCATCGACACCCGAGCTCCTATAATTCACCCCTCCACTTT. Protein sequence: CASSHRHPSSYNSPLHF.

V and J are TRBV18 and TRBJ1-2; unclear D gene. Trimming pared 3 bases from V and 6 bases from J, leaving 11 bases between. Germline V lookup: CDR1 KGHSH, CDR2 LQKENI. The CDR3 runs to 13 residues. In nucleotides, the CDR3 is TGTGCCAGCTCACCCGAGGGCTCGCATGGCTACACCTTC. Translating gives CASSPEGSHGYTF.

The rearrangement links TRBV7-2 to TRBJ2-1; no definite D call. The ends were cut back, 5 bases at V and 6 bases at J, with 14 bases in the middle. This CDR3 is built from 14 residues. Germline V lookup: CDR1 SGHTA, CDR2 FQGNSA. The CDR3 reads CASSPFGPGNEQFF. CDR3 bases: TGTGCCAGCAGCCCATTCGGACCAGGCAATGAGCAGTTCTTC.